The 19 T cell receptor beta chains in this list originate from one sample, sequenced in a study of blood T cell repertoires in COVID-19. Using immunoSEQ multiplex PCR, the repertoire was profiled, and TCRdb retains in-frame clones only, with some absent. The sample lists about 390,000 clones, around 87% occurring once. Sequenced material: peripheral blood. The receptors shown here come from a woman aged 60-75 years with COVID-19, enrolled during active disease.

The genes are TRBV19 and TRBJ1-5; 7 bases are shared with TRBD1. This CDR3 has 15 amino acids. Germline values: CDR1 LNHDA, CDR2 SQIVND (reference sequence). Trimming took 6 bases from V and 1 from J; bases not matched to a gene: 6. Written as DNA, the CDR3 is TGTGCCAGTAGAGAACAGGGGTACAGCAATCAGCCCCAGCATTTT. It encodes CASREQGYSNQPQHF.

DNA for the CDR3: TGTGCCAGCAGTGACCTACAGGGGGCGCGGGGCTACACCTTC. Translating gives CASSDLQGARGYTF. This chain joins TRBV5-6 and TRBJ1-2, with 9 positions matching TRBD1. The CDR3 has 14 amino acids. Germline CDR1 is SGHDT and CDR2 is YYEEEE. Germline trimming cut 5 bases from V and 8 bases from J; bases unmatched to any gene: 10.

Of note for this clone: At the DNA level, this CDR3 is encoded by other sequences in the same sample as well. The chain carries TRBV5-1 and TRBJ2-5, with D tentatively TRBD1 (6 bases). Trimming took off 4 bases at V and 2 bases at J, with 12 bases between the two ends. This CDR3 has 14 amino acids. In germline, CDR1 is SGHRS, CDR2 YFSETQ. Written as DNA, the CDR3 is TGCGCCAGCAGCCCAGGGACAAGACAAGAGACCCAGTACTTC. It specifies CASSPGTRQETQYF.

This clone has only a few counts. The chain is built from TRBV10-3 and TRBJ2-2; 7 nucleotides match TRBD2. The germline gives CDR1 ENHRY, CDR2 SYGVKD. CDR3 length: 16 residues. V trimming: 1 base; J trimming: 0 bases; junction bases outside the gene matches: 2. This chain's CDR3 is CAISELGLANTGELFF. In DNA, the CDR3 is TGTGCCATCAGTGAGTTAGGACTAGCGAACACCGGGGAGCTGTTTTTT.

This sequence joins TRBV18 and TRBJ1-5; D might be TRBD1 (5 bases). This CDR3 has 13 amino acids. V was clipped by 1 base and J by 9 bases, with 10 bases between them. The germline V gene has CDR1 KGHSH and CDR2 LQKENI. CDR3 sequence: CASSPHTGGPQHF. CDR3 nucleotides: TGTGCCAGCTCACCACACACGGGGGGGCCCCAGCATTTT.

This clone was seen repeatedly, ten times or more. The V gene is TRBV5-6, the J gene TRBJ1-1, with 7 positions matching TRBD1. CDR1 is SGHDT, CDR2 YYEEEE, per germline. This CDR3 spans 13 amino acids. V shed 4 bases, J shed 8 bases, and the junction held 8 bases outside the gene matches. The CDR3 spells CASSKGTALEAFF. DNA of the CDR3: TGTGCCAGCAGCAAGGGGACAGCGCTAGAAGCTTTCTTT.

As for this clone: The same CDR3 also results from other DNA sequences found in this sample. V gene TRBV5-1 combines with J gene TRBJ1-1, with 8 nucleotides matching TRBD1. Germline assignment: CDR1 SGHRS and CDR2 YFSETQ. V dropped 0 bases and J dropped 5; count of bases not matched to a gene: 0. The CDR3 is made up of 13 amino acids. The chain's CDR3 is CASSLGDRTEAFF. The CDR3 nucleotides are TGCGCCAGCAGCTTGGGGGACAGGACTGAAGCTTTCTTT. The complete variable domain, with remaining parts taken from reference TRBV5-1 and TRBJ1-1, reads KAGVTQTPRYLIKTRGQQVTLSCSPISGHRSVSWYQQTPGQGLQFLFEYFSETQRNKGNFPGRFSGRQFSNSRSEMNVSTLELGDSALYLCASSLGDRTEAFFGQGTRLTVV.

This rearrangement joins TRBV5-1 to TRBJ2-5; D might be TRBD2 (5 bases). The germline V gene has CDR1 SGHRS and CDR2 YFSETQ. The CDR3 sequence is 14 residues long. V gave up 6 bases and J gave up 4 bases, with 16 bases separating them. DNA for the CDR3: TGCGCCAGCAATAGAGAGAGGGTTGGAGAGACCCAGTACTTC. Protein: CASNRERVGETQYF.

The chain carries TRBV7-2 and TRBJ1-2, with D possibly matching TRBD1 (6 bases). CDR3 size: 13 residues. Germline V gene data show CDR1 as SGHTA and CDR2 as FQGNSA. The V end was cut by 3 bases, the J end by 7 bases, with 12 bases between. Written as DNA, the CDR3 is TGTGCCAGCAGCTTCGGGGAAGGGGGTGGCTACACCTTC. Residues: CASSFGEGGGYTF.

The chain links TRBV6-2 or TRBV6-3 to TRBJ1-2, with 7 bases identical to TRBD1. CDR1 is MNHEY and CDR2 is SVGEGT in the germline V gene. This CDR3 has 14 amino acids. V lost 3 bases, J lost 4 bases, and 5 bases stayed unmatched. The CDR3 is CASSYSTGRYGYTF. In DNA, the CDR3 is TGTGCCAGCAGTTATTCGACAGGGCGCTATGGCTACACCTTC.

Concerning this clone itself: Other nucleotide sequences from this sample produce the same CDR3. J is TRBJ1-2 and V is TRBV6-2 or TRBV6-3; TRBD1 is a possible D gene (5 bases). Germline lookup yields CDR1 MNHEY and CDR2 SVGEGT. Deletions cut 5 bases from V and 0 bases from J, with 13 bases between. This CDR3 comprises 15 residues. CDR3 amino acids: CASSPRGGANYGYTF. The CDR3 DNA reads as TGTGCCAGCAGTCCCCGGGGGGGAGCTAACTATGGCTACACCTTC.

The chain is built from TRBV11-2 and TRBJ2-1; no definite D call. The V gene's germline CDR1 is SGHAT and CDR2 FQNNGV. The CDR3 consists of 17 residues. Trimming pared 4 bases from V and 0 bases from J, leaving 16 bases between. The DNA for the CDR3 is TGTGCCAGCAGCTCTCGACACGCAGGCGTCTCCTACAATGAGCAGTTCTTC. Encoded protein: CASSSRHAGVSYNEQFF.

The chain recombines TRBV9 with TRBJ1-1, with a tentative D call TRBD1 (5 bases). The V gene lost 1 base and the J gene lost 7 bases, with 11 bases spanning the gap. Per germline, CDR1 SGDLS and CDR2 YYNGEE. CDR3 length: 13 amino acids. The CDR3 is CASSVSAGGEAFF. CDR3 in DNA: TGTGCCAGCAGCGTATCAGCGGGGGGTGAAGCTTTCTTT.

The genes are TRBV18 and TRBJ1-6; TRBD1 might be the D (5 bases). Per germline, CDR1 KGHSH and CDR2 LQKENI. The CDR3 totals 13 residues. Trimming removed 6 bases from V and 6 bases from J, with 9 bases in between. CDR3 sequence reads: CASSGTANSPLHF. The DNA for the CDR3 is TGTGCCAGCTCTGGGACTGCTAATTCACCCCTCCACTTT.

This clone was seen only once. Additional DNA sequences in this sample encode the identical CDR3. V gene TRBV3-1 (or the pseudogene TRBV3-2) combines with J gene TRBJ1-5; the D is unclear. Germline V gene data show CDR1 as LGHDT and CDR2 as YNNKEL (reference sequence). V was pared by 1 base and J by 0 bases, with 7 bases between. This CDR3 comprises 15 residues. The CDR3 DNA follows: TGTGCCAGCAGCCAAGGGCAGATTAGCAATCAGCCCCAGCATTTT. This codes for CASSQGQISNQPQHF.

This clone was seen a single time. V gene TRBV6-5 combines with J gene TRBJ1-2, with a tentative D call TRBD1 (5 bases). The CDR3 spans 13 residues. Germline V gives CDR1 MNHEY, CDR2 SVGAGI. The V and J ends lost 4 bases and 6 bases respectively, with 12 bases between them. The CDR3 spells CASSSRAADGYTF. The CDR3 coding sequence is TGTGCCAGCAGTTCCAGGGCCGCGGATGGCTACACCTTC.

V usage is TRBV7-3 and J usage is TRBJ2-1; a possible D gene is TRBD2 (5 bases). This CDR3 is 12 amino acids long. Trimming took off 5 bases at V and 8 bases at J, with 10 bases between the two ends. Germline V CDR1 and CDR2: SGHTA, FQGTGA. CDR3 coding DNA: TGTGCCAGCAGCCCCGGGGTGGATGAGCAGTTCTTC. Protein: CASSPGVDEQFF. Drawing the rest from reference TRBV7-3 and TRBJ2-1, the complete variable domain is GAGVSQTPSNKVTEKGKYVELRCDPISGHTALYWYRQSLGQGPEFLIYFQGTGAADDSGLPNDRFFAVRPEGSVSTLKIQRTERGDSAVYLCASSPGVDEQFFGPGTRLTVL.

The rearrangement uses TRBV6-5 and TRBJ1-6; the D is unclear. The CDR3 is 15 residues long. Germline V CDR1 and CDR2: MNHEY, SVGAGI. V shed 7 bases and J shed 0 bases, with 10 bases lying between them. CDR3 in amino acids: CASIFKSSYNSPLHF. The CDR3 DNA is TGTGCCAGCATCTTTAAGAGCTCCTATAATTCACCCCTCCACTTT.

The chain recombines TRBV5-6 with TRBJ2-7; a possible D gene is TRBD2 (7 bases). The CDR3 runs 17 residues. Germline values: CDR1 SGHDT, CDR2 YYEEEE. The V and J ends lost 4 bases and 2 bases respectively, with 22 bases between them. CDR3: CASSRRSWGGGTYEQYF. The DNA for the CDR3 is TGTGCCAGCAGCCGGAGGTCGTGGGGAGGGGGGACCTACGAGCAGTACTTC.